Below, 20 T cell receptor beta chains from the same sample are listed, as sequenced in a study of glioma-infiltrating T cells after dendritic cell vaccination. Using immunoSEQ multiplex PCR, the repertoire was profiled, and TCRdb retains in-frame clones only, with some absent. Of about 82,000 clones in the sample, roughly 90% were seen once. The sample in question was blood, obtained before dendritic cell vaccination. These receptor sequences come from a human donor with glioblastoma.

The rearrangement links TRBV9 to TRBJ1-6; D ambiguous. This CDR3 comprises 15 residues. In germline, CDR1 is SGDLS, CDR2 YYNGEE. V was pared by 0 bases and J by 11 bases, with 15 bases between. The CDR3: CASSVGELRATPLHF. For the CDR3, the DNA is TGTGCCAGCAGCGTAGGGGAGCTTAGGGCCACACCCCTCCACTTT.

The chain recombines TRBV27 with TRBJ2-7; no clear D. Looked up from germline, CDR1 is MNHEY and CDR2 is SMNVEV (reference sequence). The CDR3 extends over 11 amino acids. V lost 5 bases to trimming and J lost 3 bases, with 5 bases between them. Written as DNA, the CDR3 is TGTGCCAGCAGTCAAAACTACGAGCAGTACTTC. This translates into CASSQNYEQYF.

This clone occurred once. This chain connects TRBV9 to TRBJ2-7, with 10 bases matching TRBD1. V shed 4 bases, J shed 2 bases, and the junction held 15 bases outside the gene matches. The CDR3 runs to 18 residues. Germline V gene data show CDR1 as SGDLS and CDR2 as YYNGEE. The CDR3 nucleotides are TGTGCCAGCAGCATCGGGACAGGGGATTCTAGCGGGCCCTACGAGCAGTACTTC. Its protein product is CASSIGTGDSSGPYEQYF.

This clone was seen once. The V and J genes are TRBV6-4 and TRBJ2-2, with TRBD1 matching 7 bases. There are 14 residues in the CDR3. V lost 8 bases to trimming and J lost 0 bases; unmatched junction nucleotides: 3. Germline V gene data show CDR1 as MRHNA and CDR2 as SNTAGT. The CDR3 bases are TGTGCCAGCGGACAGGCGGCGAACACCGGGGAGCTGTTTTTT. Protein: CASGQAANTGELFF.

CDR3 amino acids: CASSPTGISNQPQHF. CDR3 in DNA: TGTGCCAGCAGTCCGACAGGGATAAGCAATCAGCCCCAGCATTTT. The rearrangement joins TRBV6-6 to TRBJ1-5, with 7 bases that match TRBD1. Trimming cost V 5 bases and J 1 base; bases outside gene matches: 5. This CDR3 comprises 15 residues. The germline gives CDR1 MNHNY, CDR2 SVGAGI (reference sequence).

The gene calls are TRBV2 and TRBJ2-2, with D possibly TRBD1 on 5 matching bases. CDR1 and CDR2 (germline): SNHLY, FYNNEI. The CDR3 covers 14 residues. Between the trimmed V and J ends, which lost 10 bases and 0 bases, there was a span of 12 bases. The chain's CDR3 is CATGQGSNTGELFF. In nucleotides, the CDR3 is TGTGCCACCGGCCAGGGCTCGAACACCGGGGAGCTGTTTTTT. Looking up the rest from reference TRBV2 and TRBJ2-2 gives the full variable domain: EPEVTQTPSHQVTQMGQEVILRCVPISNHLYFYWYRQILGQKVEFLVSFYNNEISEKSEIFDDQFSVERPDGSNFTLKIRSTKLEDSAMYFCATGQGSNTGELFFGEGSRLTVL.

The chain is built from TRBV30 and TRBJ1-1; D may be TRBD1 (5 bases). CDR3 length equals 13 residues. Germline V gene data show CDR1 as GTSNPN and CDR2 as SVGIG (reference sequence). The V end was cut by 3 bases, the J end by 3 bases, with 11 bases between. The CDR3 loop is CAWRGEAYTEAFF. DNA for the CDR3: TGTGCCTGGAGGGGGGAGGCGTACACTGAAGCTTTCTTT. Drawing the rest from reference TRBV30 and TRBJ1-1, the complete variable domain is SQTIHQWPATLVQPVGSPLSLECTVEGTSNPNLYWYRQAAGRGLQLLFYSVGIGQISSEVPQNLSASRPQDRQFILSSKKLLLSDSGFYLCAWRGEAYTEAFFGQGTRLTVV.

The rearrangement joins TRBV19 to TRBJ1-5; tentative D call: TRBD1 (6 bases). With 7 bases removed from V and 4 bases from J, the gap between germline ends came to 11 bases. The germline V gene encodes CDR1 LNHDA and CDR2 SQIVND (reference sequence). This CDR3 has 13 amino acids. CDR3: CASTTTGNQPQHF. The CDR3, as DNA: TGTGCCAGTACCACGACAGGAAATCAGCCCCAGCATTTT.

This clone was seen once. The V call is TRBV2, the J call TRBJ2-7, with 8 bases lining up with TRBD1. V shed 4 bases and J 3 bases; nucleotides not matched to a gene: 8. Looked up from germline, CDR1 is SNHLY and CDR2 is FYNNEI. The CDR3 totals 15 residues. CDR3 DNA: TGTGCCAGCAGTGCTCGACAGGGGACCCTCTACGAGCAGTACTTC. As protein: CASSARQGTLYEQYF. The variable domain in full, completed from reference TRBV2 and TRBJ2-7, reads EPEVTQTPSHQVTQMGQEVILRCVPISNHLYFYWYRQILGQKVEFLVSFYNNEISEKSEIFDDQFSVERPDGSNFTLKIRSTKLEDSAMYFCASSARQGTLYEQYFGPGTRLTVT.

As regards this clone: Germline is not matched at one junction end, which may reflect a read error. The CDR3 reads CASGLGQGSYNEQFF. The CDR3 bases are TGTGCCAGCGGCTTAGGACAGGGAAGCTACAATGAGCAGTTCTTC. This chain uses TRBV5-4 with TRBJ2-1; 8 bases are a match to TRBD1. The CDR3 sequence is 15 residues long. Germline CDR1 reads SGHNT; CDR2 reads YYREEE (reference sequence). The full variable domain, its missing parts supplied by reference TRBV5-4 and TRBJ2-1, is ETGVTQSPTHLIKTRGQQVTLRCSSQSGHNTVSWYQQALGQGPQFIFQYYREEENGRGNFPPRFSGLQFPNYSSELNVNALELDDSALYLCASGLGQGSYNEQFFGPGTRLTVL.

CDR3 nucleotides: TGTGCCAGCACCGGGGGAGCGAAATTTGAAGCTTTCTTT. Its protein product is CASTGGAKFEAFF. The rearrangement joins TRBV11-3 to TRBJ1-1, with D possibly matching TRBD1 (5 bases). V gave up 7 bases and J gave up 7 bases, with 16 bases separating them. The CDR3 extends over 13 amino acids. Germline CDR1 reads SGHNT; CDR2 reads YENEEA.

This clone came up once. CDR3 coding DNA: TGTGCCAGCAGTGAGGGGGCGCTGGCTGGGGAGCTGTTTTTT. Translating gives CASSEGALAGELFF. V is TRBV2 and J is TRBJ2-2; a weak D match, TRBD1 (6 bases). The CDR3 is 14 amino acids. Trimming stripped 3 bases from V and 8 bases from J, with 13 bases between. Per the germline V gene, CDR1 is SNHLY and CDR2 is FYNNEI.

As for this clone: The germline gene is not matched at one end of the junction; a read error may be the cause. This CDR3 is also generated by other DNA sequences in the sample. The rearrangement uses TRBV7-7 and TRBJ2-2; D not resolved. The CDR3 is 14 amino acids. The germline V gene encodes CDR1 SSHAT and CDR2 FNYEAQ (reference sequence). This CDR3 reads CASSLARGTGELFF. DNA for the CDR3: TGTGCTAGCAGCTTAGCTAGAGGAACCGGGGAGCTGTTTTTT.

Only one count was recorded for this clone. The rearrangement uses TRBV18 and TRBJ2-7; 7 bases map to TRBD1. CDR3 length equals 16 residues. V shed 3 bases, J shed 4 bases, and the junction held 12 bases outside the gene matches. CDR1 and CDR2 (germline): KGHSH, LQKENI. As DNA, the CDR3 is TGTGCCAGCTCACCGTCTCCCTCCGGGACAGATTACGAGCAGTACTTC. This codes for CASSPSPSGTDYEQYF.

The V call is TRBV19, the J call TRBJ1-4, with a tentative D call TRBD1 (6 bases). The CDR3 is 16 residues long. The V end lost 7 bases, the J end lost 0 bases, and 15 bases lay between the germline ends. Germline CDR1 is LNHDA and CDR2 is SQIVND (reference sequence). The CDR3 coding sequence is TGTGCCAGTAAGGCAGGGGCGATTGCAACTAATGAAAAACTGTTTTTT. Translated, it gives CASKAGAIATNEKLFF.

V is TRBV5-1 and J is TRBJ2-1; 8 bases map to TRBD1. Germline trimming cut 2 bases from V and 10 bases from J; bases unmatched to any gene: 5. The CDR3 is 13 amino acids. Germline-derived CDR1 and CDR2 are SGHRS and YFSETQ. CDR3 sequence reads: CASSFHRGWEQFF. The CDR3 region has the DNA TGCGCCAGCAGCTTCCACAGGGGGTGGGAGCAGTTCTTC.

The chain has TRBV7-8 and TRBJ2-7; D might be TRBD2 (6 bases). Deletions cut 2 bases from V and 2 bases from J, with 13 bases between. Germline V gives CDR1 SGHVS, CDR2 FQNEAQ. This CDR3 is built from 15 residues. The CDR3 loop is CASSLYGGVTYEQYF. The CDR3 DNA reads TGTGCCAGCAGCTTATATGGAGGGGTGACCTACGAGCAGTACTTC.

The table lists this clone with a count of one. The chain has TRBV27 and TRBJ1-2; tentative D call: TRBD1 (6 bases). The CDR3 covers 15 residues. The V end was cut by 5 bases, the J end by 2 bases, with 15 bases between. CDR1 is MNHEY and CDR2 is SMNVEV in the germline V gene (reference sequence). CDR3 in DNA: TGTGCCAGCAGTCTTTCCCACAGGGACAACTATGGCTACACCTTC. It specifies CASSLSHRDNYGYTF.

The rearrangement links TRBV19 to TRBJ1-1; the match to TRBD1 covers 7 bases. Trimming took 2 bases from V and 5 from J; bases not matched to a gene: 5. This CDR3 spans 14 amino acids. Per the germline V gene, CDR1 is LNHDA and CDR2 is SQIVND (reference sequence). CDR3 amino acids: CASSISGGRTEAFF. The CDR3 DNA is TGTGCCAGTAGTATATCAGGGGGACGGACTGAAGCTTTCTTT.

The chain couples TRBV20-1 to TRBJ2-1, with D hard to call. V lost 5 bases to trimming and J lost 5 bases, with 7 bases between them. CDR3 length: 11 amino acids. Germline CDR1 reads DFQATT; CDR2 reads SNEGSKA (reference sequence). CDR3 in amino acids: CSARRDNEQFF. The CDR3, as DNA: TGCAGTGCTCGCCGGGACAATGAGCAGTTCTTC.